Shown below are 6 T cell receptor beta chains from a single sample sequenced in a study of blood T cell repertoires in COVID-19. Method: immunoSEQ multiplex PCR; TCRdb's copy keeps in-frame clones and lacks some. Of tens of thousands of clones detected, around four fifths appear once; the ten largest clones hold roughly 15%. The sequenced material came from peripheral blood. Receptors were obtained from a human donor with acute or convalescent COVID-19. The donor label of this sample is uncertain.

The rearrangement uses TRBV27 and TRBJ1-2; tentatively, D is TRBD1 (5 bases). V lost 1 base to trimming and J lost 2 bases, with 11 bases between them. Per the germline V gene, CDR1 is MNHEY and CDR2 is SMNVEV (reference sequence). This CDR3 is 15 amino acids long. The CDR3 reads CASSLFGGINYGYTF. Here the CDR3 DNA reads TGTGCCAGCAGTTTATTCGGGGGGATCAACTATGGCTACACCTTC.

The chain links TRBV5-8 to TRBJ1-1; D uncertain. This CDR3 has 8 residues. Germline CDR1 and CDR2: SGHTS and YDEGEE. V was clipped by 4 bases and J by 10 bases, with 2 bases between them. CDR3 region: CASSRAFF. Written as DNA, the CDR3 is TGTGCCAGCAGCCGAGCTTTCTTT.

The chain couples TRBV19 to TRBJ2-3; 11 bases are a match to TRBD1. The V segment lost 3 bases and the J segment 2 bases; nucleotides outside the gene matches: 4. Germline V gene lookup returns CDR1 LNHDA and CDR2 SQIVND (reference sequence). This CDR3 comprises 16 residues. CDR3 loop: CASSMGQGVNTDTQYF. The CDR3 DNA reads as TGTGCCAGTAGTATGGGACAGGGGGTGAACACAGATACGCAGTATTTT.

This clone was counted only a few times. The chain is built from TRBV7-2 and TRBJ1-3; 7 nucleotides match TRBD1. The CDR3 sequence is 18 residues long. CDR1 is SGHTA and CDR2 is FQGNSA in the germline V gene. Trimming at V came to 5 bases and at J to 3 bases, leaving 16 bases not matched to a gene. DNA of the CDR3: TGTGCCAGCAGCCCATTCCCAAAGGGGGCCTTCGGTGGAAACACCATATATTTT. Encoded protein: CASSPFPKGAFGGNTIYF. The whole variable domain, remainder taken from reference TRBV7-2 and TRBJ1-3, is GAGVSQSPSNKVTEKGKDVELRCDPISGHTALYWYRQSLGQGLEFLIYFQGNSAPDKSGLPSDRFSAERTGGSVSTLTIQRTQQEDSAVYLCASSPFPKGAFGGNTIYFGEGSWLTVV.

The chain has TRBV30 and TRBJ1-5, with D possibly TRBD1 on 6 matching bases. The CDR3 spans 15 residues. Trimming left V 0 bases short and J 3 bases short, with 12 bases between. Germline-derived CDR1 and CDR2 are GTSNPN and SVGIG (reference sequence). The CDR3 reads CAWSVWGPANQPQHF. CDR3 coding DNA: TGTGCCTGGAGTGTATGGGGGCCGGCCAATCAGCCCCAGCATTTT.

The rearrangement links TRBV3-1 (or the pseudogene TRBV3-2) to TRBJ1-2, with 7 bases lining up with TRBD1. Germline V lookup: CDR1 LGHDT, CDR2 YNNKEL (reference sequence). J lost 6 bases, V lost 1 base, and 5 bases had no gene match. This CDR3 region has 14 residues. The CDR3 region is CASSQAGTVNGYTF. CDR3 nucleotide sequence: TGTGCCAGCAGCCAAGCCGGGACAGTGAATGGCTACACCTTC.